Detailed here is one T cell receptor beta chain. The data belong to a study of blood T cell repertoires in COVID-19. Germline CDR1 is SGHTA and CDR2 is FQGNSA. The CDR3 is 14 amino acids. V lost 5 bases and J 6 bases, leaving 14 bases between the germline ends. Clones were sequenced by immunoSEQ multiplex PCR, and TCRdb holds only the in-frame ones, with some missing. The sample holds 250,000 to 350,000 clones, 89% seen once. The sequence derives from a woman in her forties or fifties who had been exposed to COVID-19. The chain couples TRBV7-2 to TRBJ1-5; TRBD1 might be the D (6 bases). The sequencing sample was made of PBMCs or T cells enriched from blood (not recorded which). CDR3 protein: CASSPRGASQPQHF. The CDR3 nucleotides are TGTGCCAGCAGCCCGCGGGGGGCGAGTCAGCCCCAGCATTTT. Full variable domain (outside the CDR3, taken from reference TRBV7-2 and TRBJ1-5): GAGVSQSPSNKVTEKGKDVELRCDPISGHTALYWYRQSLGQGLEFLIYFQGNSAPDKSGLPSDRFSAERTGGSVSTLTIQRTQQEDSAVYLCASSPRGASQPQHFGDGTRLSIL.